This TCR beta chain was sequenced during a study of cytomegalovirus exposure and HLA in healthy donors. General study findings and limits: Other equally common chains were less clonally expanded than HLA-associated TCR beta chains, a later analysis showed. Sequence variants that were highly shared formed a cluster that was likely a sequencing artifact.

CDR1 and CDR2 from the germline V gene are MDHEN and SYDVKM. V lost 4 bases to trimming and J lost 5 bases; unmatched junction nucleotides: 9. The CDR3 contains 15 residues. As regards this clone: The antigen is not known.

The donors gave bone marrow, and they were healthy. It was with 60 Vbeta and 13 Jbeta primers that the PCR ran. In the authors' methods: A follow-up analysis tallied about 80 million unique TCR beta chains, approximately 11 million shared. Sequenced by immunoSEQ multiplex PCR; TCRdb stores in-frame clones only, minus some. From that table come the V and J calls and clone size; the DNA was used to work out D and trimming. The sample holds more than 95,000 clones; over 65% are singletons and the top ten take about 2%. V and J are TRBV28 and TRBJ2-7, with 9 bases lining up with TRBD2. The sequence was obtained from a man aged 45-65 years in good health and CMV-seronegative. The sequencing sample was made of PBMCs. DNA for the CDR3: TGTGCCAGCAGTTCCCCGGGGATAGCGGGGGACGAGCAGTACGTC. This sequence encodes CASSSPGIAGDEQYV.